This T cell receptor (beta chain) comes out of a study of human T cells and chemical hapten exposure. For the study at large: Each week of the roughly 26-week study, patients had diphenylcyclopropenone applied to the scalp. Study-wide points: TCRs at high frequency, those above 1 in 1000, did not change with DPC sensitization.

Individual cDNA molecules each carried unique molecular identifiers attached by the library. TCRdb itself ran the RACE reads through MiXCR, one entry per CDR3 protein. This sample yields a few hundred thousand distinct CDR3 sequences, of which 7% to 10% are seen a single time; 2% to 2.5% belongs to the top ten. With regard to this clonotype: What it binds is unknown. A clone one base away is much larger, so this may be a read error.

CDR1 and CDR2 from the germline V gene are SGHTA and FQGNSA. The CDR3 has 15 amino acids. Time point here: pre-sensitization, week 0. Treatment in this sample: therapeutic diphenylcyclopropenone sensitization with weekly scalp DPC. Specimen: whole blood, collected in connection with sensitization to the hapten diphenylcyclopropenone (DPC). This receptor was taken from a woman between 35 and 50 years old with alopecia areata. Some clones in this sample may be carry-over from other donors' samples. The chain couples TRBV7-2 to TRBJ2-3; possible D gene TRBD2, 5 bases. CDR3 amino acids: CASSLDGASTDAQYF. The CDR3 DNA is TGTGCCAGCAGCTTGGACGGAGCTAGCACAGATGCGCAGTATTTT. Complete variable domain (other parts from reference TRBV7-2 and TRBJ2-3): GAGVSQSPSNKVTEKGKDVELRCDPISGHTALYWYRQSLGQGLEFLIYFQGNSAPDKSGLPSDRFSAERTGGSVSTLTIQRTQQEDSAVYLCASSLDGASTDAQYFGPGTRLTVL.